This T cell receptor beta chain appears in the sequencing data of a study of cytomegalovirus exposure and HLA in healthy donors. Of note for this clone: Its antigen remains unknown.

The CDR3 runs to 15 residues. V was cut by 6 bases and J by 0 bases, with 14 bases left in between. The germline V gene has CDR1 MGHRA and CDR2 YSYEKL. Study-wide results and caveats: It was reported that the classifier diagnosed cytomegalovirus status with high specificity and sensitivity in both the original and validation cohorts. In vitro experiments confirmed that three CMV-associated chains were specific for CMV antigens. In a later analysis, DRB1 alleles had the most associated TCRs; HLA-C alleles the fewest. Clonal expansion was found to be greater in HLA-associated TCR beta chains than in equally common others in a later analysis.

Vbeta (60) and Jbeta (13) primers were used in the PCR. Sequencing used immunoSEQ multiplex PCR; TCRdb keeps in-frame clones, though not all of them. The sample comprises 95,000 to 150,000 clones, 77% of which are singletons, and approximately 5.5% rests with the top ten. The rearrangement uses TRBV4-1 and TRBJ1-1; the D is unclear. Sequenced: PBMCs. The source of this sequence is a man aged 18 to 30 in good health and CMV-seropositive. This chain's CDR3 is CASRDKHLMNTEAFF. For the CDR3, the DNA is TGCGCCAGCAGAGACAAACACCTAATGAACACTGAAGCTTTCTTT.